The clone carrying this TCR beta chain has just a few counts. The CDR3 spans 16 residues. Trimming cost V 3 bases and J 9 bases; bases outside gene matches: 9. The germline CDR1 and CDR2 sequences are MNHEY and SMNVEV (reference sequence). The data were taken from a study of T cells after yellow fever vaccination. TCRdb called the 5' RACE reads again in MiXCR, with one record for every CDR3 protein. The sample contains around 600,000 distinct CDR3 sequences, roughly an eighth of which appear only once. The clonotype originates from a man younger than 45 who received the YFV17D yellow fever vaccine. Sequenced here: PBMCs, sampled on the day of the yellow fever booster vaccination. The chain employs TRBV27 and TRBJ2-1; TRBD2 matches 12 bases. The CDR3: CASSFLRTSGKGEQFF. The CDR3 DNA sequence: TGTGCCAGCAGTTTTTTACGGACTAGCGGGAAGGGTGAGCAGTTCTTC.